The sample holds a few counts of the clone carrying this T cell receptor beta chain. Sequencing targeted expressed TCRB transcripts, as all isolated RNA had been reverse transcribed. Assay: immunoSEQ multiplex PCR; the TCRdb copy retains only in-frame clones and omits some. The sample holds about 140,000 clones; roughly 9.3% are singletons and the top ten take less than 0.85%. Germline loops: CDR1 SGHKS, CDR2 YYEKEE (reference sequence). The CDR3 covers 15 residues. J lost 3 bases, V lost 4 bases, and 9 bases had no gene match. These data are taken from a study of beta chain features in type 1 diabetes.

Sequencing was performed on central memory CD4+ T cells from blood. This chain joins TRBV5-5 and TRBJ2-5, with 7 bases fitting TRBD1. This TCR derives from a woman aged 35 to 49 in good health. The CDR3 bases are TGTGCCAGCAGCCAGTACGACAGGGAGAAAGAGACCCAGTACTTC. It encodes CASSQYDREKETQYF.